The 10 T cell receptor beta chains below come from one sample, sequenced in a study of T-cell memory formation after mild COVID-19. TCRdb ran MiXCR on the 5' RACE reads and lists one entry per CDR3 protein. The repertoire holds about 160,000 distinct CDR3 sequences, with around a third as singletons. What was sequenced was PBMCs or a T cell subset sorted from them (not recorded which). The receptors originated from an adult woman who had mild COVID-19 (a few samples of this study predate the infection). Cell type and time point are not known.

This clonotype was observed a handful of times. The V call is TRBV24-1, the J call TRBJ1-3; D unclear. The germline V gene encodes CDR1 KGHDR and CDR2 SFDVKD. This CDR3 has 15 amino acids. V dropped 3 bases and J dropped 2 bases, with 10 bases sitting between them. The CDR3 region has the DNA TGTGCCACCAGTGATGAGGGTCATGCTGGAAACACCATATATTTT. Its protein product is CATSDEGHAGNTIYF.

The V gene is TRBV19, the J gene TRBJ1-6; no firm D call. This CDR3 has 15 amino acids. The germline V and J ends were trimmed by 9 bases and 1 base, with 13 bases remaining between them. The germline gives CDR1 LNHDA, CDR2 SQIVND (reference sequence). This CDR3 is CASNARRSYNSPLHF. Written as DNA, the CDR3 is TGTGCCAGCAACGCCCGTAGGTCCTATAATTCACCCCTCCACTTT.

In its sample, this clonotype was seen a few times. The chain is built from TRBV5-1 and TRBJ2-1, with 11 bases matching TRBD2. This CDR3 contains 15 residues. From germline, CDR1 is SGHRS and CDR2 YFSETQ. The V segment lost 4 bases and the J segment 8 bases; nucleotides outside the gene matches: 8. In DNA form, the CDR3 reads TGCGCCAGCAGCGTTACTAGCGGGAGTATCTATGAGCAGTTCTTC. Amino acids: CASSVTSGSIYEQFF.

The J gene is TRBJ2-1, the V gene TRBV18, with a weak D call TRBD1 (6 bases). The CDR3 length is 15 residues. Trimming took off 3 bases at V and 2 bases at J, with 11 bases between the two ends. Germline V gives CDR1 KGHSH, CDR2 LQKENI. The CDR3 here is CASSPLGAAYNEQFF. DNA of the CDR3: TGTGCCAGCTCACCTCTGGGGGCGGCCTACAATGAGCAGTTCTTC.

J is TRBJ2-1 and V is TRBV20-1; the D is unclear. The CDR3 loop spans 12 amino acids. Germline loops: CDR1 DFQATT, CDR2 SNEGSKA (reference sequence). V dropped 4 bases and J dropped 2 bases, with 6 bases sitting between them. CDR3 in DNA: TGCAGTGCTATCTGGACCTACAATGAGCAGTTCTTC. Protein product: CSAIWTYNEQFF.

V and J are TRBV5-1 and TRBJ2-1; D remains ambiguous. This CDR3 region has 15 residues. CDR1 SGHRS and CDR2 YFSETQ come from the germline V gene. Trimming took 0 bases from V and 7 from J, leaving 14 bases between them. The CDR3 loop reads CASSLETSSRNEQFF. DNA of the CDR3: TGCGCCAGCAGCTTGGAAACCTCCTCGAGAAATGAGCAGTTCTTC.

The chain employs TRBV9 and TRBJ2-3; a weak D match, TRBD2 (6 bases). This CDR3 region has 14 residues. Between the trimmed V and J ends, which lost 3 bases and 2 bases, there was a span of 10 bases. Germline V gives CDR1 SGDLS, CDR2 YYNGEE. CDR3 DNA sequence: TGTGCCAGCAGCGAGGCGGGGCCCACAGATACGCAGTATTTT. Translating it yields CASSEAGPTDTQYF.

The gene calls are TRBV5-1 and TRBJ2-7; D not certain. Trimming removed 5 bases from V and 1 base from J, with 10 bases in between. The CDR3 is 13 amino acids. Per germline, CDR1 SGHRS and CDR2 YFSETQ. The CDR3 sequence is CASRYGESYEQYF. The CDR3 DNA sequence: TGCGCCAGCAGGTACGGAGAATCCTACGAGCAGTACTTC.

The rearrangement joins TRBV6-5 to TRBJ2-5; 9 bases line up with TRBD1. V shed 9 bases and J 4 bases; nucleotides not matched to a gene: 6. CDR1 and CDR2 (germline): MNHEY, SVGAGI. The CDR3 sequence is 13 residues long. CDR3: CASYRTGAETQYF. The DNA of the CDR3 is TGTGCCAGTTATCGGACAGGGGCAGAGACCCAGTACTTC.

V is TRBV3-1 and J is TRBJ1-1, with D perhaps TRBD1 (6 bases). The germline gives CDR1 LGHDT, CDR2 YNNKEL (reference sequence). This CDR3 is built from 14 residues. V was clipped by 1 base and J by 5 bases, with 11 bases between them. In DNA form, the CDR3 reads TGTGCCAGCAGCCAAGTTGCAGGGGAAACTGAAGCTTTCTTT. Its translation: CASSQVAGETEAFF. Drawing the rest from reference TRBV3-1 and TRBJ1-1, the complete variable domain is DTAVSQTPKYLVTQMGNDKSIKCEQNLGHDTMYWYKQDSKKFLKIMFSYNNKELIINETVPNRFSPKSPDKAHLNLHINSLELGDSAVYFCASSQVAGETEAFFGQGTRLTVV.